Presented here are 30 T cell receptor beta chains from one specimen sequenced in a study of PD-1 blockade in classical Hodgkin lymphoma. With no exception, relapse followed autologous stem cell transplantation in all patients, and brentuximab vedotin exposure varied. The data were produced by immunoSEQ multiplex PCR, yet TCRdb's version contains in-frame clones alone and is incomplete. The repertoire holds about 40,000 clones, with about 87% as singletons. The starting material was peripheral blood mononuclear cells (PBMCs), obtained at baseline. These receptors were obtained from a human donor with classical Hodgkin lymphoma.

This clone was seen once. V and J are TRBV7-2 and TRBJ2-5, with D possibly being TRBD1 (5 bases). With 0 bases removed from V and 3 bases from J, the gap between germline ends came to 5 bases. Germline V gene sequence: CDR1 SGHTA, CDR2 FQGNSA. This CDR3 is 13 amino acids long. The CDR3 region has the DNA TGTGCCAGCAGCTTAGCCAGGGAAGAGACCCAGTACTTC. This translates into CASSLAREETQYF.

J is TRBJ1-3 and V is TRBV7-2; TRBD1 agrees at 8 bases. This CDR3 spans 18 amino acids. V was pared by 1 base and J by 3 bases, with 11 bases of the junction left unmatched. The germline V gene has CDR1 SGHTA and CDR2 FQGNSA. CDR3 amino acids: CASSLVGRGPQFGNTIYF. The CDR3 coding sequence is TGTGCCAGCAGCTTAGTTGGCAGGGGGCCGCAATTTGGAAACACCATATATTTT. The whole variable domain, filled in from reference TRBV7-2 and TRBJ1-3, reads GAGVSQSPSNKVTEKGKDVELRCDPISGHTALYWYRQSLGQGLEFLIYFQGNSAPDKSGLPSDRFSAERTGGSVSTLTIQRTQQEDSAVYLCASSLVGRGPQFGNTIYFGEGSWLTVV.

This chain uses TRBV6-5 with TRBJ2-3, with TRBD1 matching over 7 bases. This CDR3 has 13 residues. Germline loops: CDR1 MNHEY, CDR2 SVGAGI. V was clipped by 6 bases and J by 0 bases; unmatched bases: 0. The CDR3 sequence is CASRGGSTDTQYF. The CDR3 nucleotides are TGTGCCAGCAGAGGGGGCAGCACAGATACGCAGTATTTT.

This clone was counted once. V usage is TRBV6-6 and J usage is TRBJ1-1, with TRBD1 as a possible D gene (6 bases). V lost 4 bases to trimming and J lost 4 bases, with 13 bases between them. From germline, CDR1 is MNHNY and CDR2 SVGAGI (reference sequence). The CDR3 is made up of 14 amino acids. The CDR3, as DNA: TGTGCCAGCAGTTCCGCGGGACACTCCACTGAAGCTTTCTTT. It codes for CASSSAGHSTEAFF.

The chain employs TRBV5-5 and TRBJ2-1; D is tentatively TRBD1 or TRBD2 (5 bases each). This CDR3 is 15 amino acids long. Germline V lookup: CDR1 SGHKS, CDR2 YYEKEE (reference sequence). Trimming left V 1 base short and J 8 bases short, with 16 bases between. For the CDR3, the DNA is TGTGCCAGCAGCTTGTACGGGGTGAGGGGCGATGAGCAGTTCTTC. Protein: CASSLYGVRGDEQFF.

The chain joins TRBV7-3 to TRBJ2-2; D assignment may be TRBD1 or TRBD2 (5 bases each). Trimming took 2 bases from V and 4 from J, leaving 8 bases between them. The germline gives CDR1 SGHTA, CDR2 FQGTGA. The CDR3 is 14 residues long. CDR3 sequence: CASSLLGTTGELFF. The DNA of the CDR3 is TGTGCCAGCAGCTTACTTGGGACCACCGGGGAGCTGTTTTTT.

The chain has TRBV5-1 and TRBJ2-5; 7 positions match TRBD1. V shed 0 bases and J 5 bases; nucleotides not matched to a gene: 4. Germline values: CDR1 SGHRS, CDR2 YFSETQ. This CDR3 is 14 amino acids long. The CDR3 region is CASSLEGAHETQYF. CDR3 DNA sequence: TGCGCCAGCAGCTTGGAGGGGGCGCATGAGACCCAGTACTTC.

This chain uses TRBV7-9 with TRBJ2-1, with D maybe TRBD1 (6 bases). This CDR3 has 19 amino acids. The V gene's germline CDR1 is SEHNR and CDR2 FQNEAQ (reference sequence). The ends were cut back, 2 bases at V and 0 bases at J, with 20 bases in the middle. The CDR3 here is CASSLLYFVGQLSYNEQFF. The CDR3 coding sequence is TGTGCCAGCAGCTTACTGTATTTTGTGGGACAACTCTCCTACAATGAGCAGTTCTTC.

This clone turned up a few times. The chain recombines TRBV10-3 with TRBJ1-5; D is possibly TRBD1 (5 bases). V lost 3 bases and J 6 bases, leaving 9 bases between the germline ends. Germline assignment: CDR1 ENHRY and CDR2 SYGVKD. This CDR3 has 13 amino acids. The CDR3: CAISDRDGQPQHF. The CDR3 region has the DNA TGTGCCATCAGTGACAGGGATGGTCAGCCCCAGCATTTT.

V gene TRBV13 combines with J gene TRBJ1-2; a weak D match, TRBD1 (5 bases). Trimming pared 7 bases from V and 4 bases from J, leaving 10 bases between. Germline values: CDR1 PRHDT, CDR2 FYEKMQ (reference sequence). CDR3 size: 12 residues. The CDR3 DNA sequence: TGTGCCAGCAACGTGAGGGGCTATGGCTACACCTTC. Protein product: CASNVRGYGYTF.

The chain uses TRBV28 and TRBJ2-6; D unresolved. This CDR3 has 15 residues. Germline V CDR1 and CDR2: MDHEN, SYDVKM. The V end was cut by 8 bases, the J end by 0 bases, with 11 bases between. The CDR3 coding sequence is TGTGCCAGCCGATGGGTGAACTCTGGGGCCAACGTCCTGACTTTC. This sequence encodes CASRWVNSGANVLTF.

The chain couples TRBV7-9 to TRBJ1-4, with D possibly TRBD1 on 5 matching bases. Per germline, CDR1 SEHNR and CDR2 FQNEAQ (reference sequence). V was cut by 4 bases and J by 4 bases, with 13 bases left in between. The CDR3 length is 15 residues. CDR3 loop: CASSSRDQGNEKLFF. In nucleotides, the CDR3 is TGTGCCAGCAGCTCCCGGGACCAGGGTAATGAAAAACTGTTTTTT.

In this sample, this clone turned up once. The chain joins TRBV2 to TRBJ1-1; no clear D. Germline-derived CDR1 and CDR2 are SNHLY and FYNNEI. Between the trimmed V and J ends, which lost 6 bases and 3 bases, there was a span of 5 bases. This CDR3 is 11 amino acids long. The CDR3 protein is CASSYDTEAFF. In nucleotides, the CDR3 is TGTGCCAGCAGCTACGACACTGAAGCTTTCTTT.

Details on this clone: Within the sample, other DNA sequences also encode this same CDR3. The J gene is TRBJ1-1, the V gene TRBV18, with D possibly TRBD1 on 6 matching bases. CDR3 length equals 14 residues. Per the germline V gene, CDR1 is KGHSH and CDR2 is LQKENI. V shed 1 base and J shed 1 base, with 7 bases lying between them. This CDR3 is CASSPRQANTEAFF. CDR3 coding DNA: TGTGCCAGCTCACCACGACAGGCGAACACTGAAGCTTTCTTT.

The rearrangement uses TRBV18 and TRBJ2-3; D unresolved. From germline, CDR1 is KGHSH and CDR2 LQKENI. CDR3 length equals 13 residues. V gave up 0 bases and J gave up 4 bases, with 5 bases separating them. CDR3 protein: CASSPPSPDTQYF. The CDR3 DNA reads as TGTGCCAGCTCACCACCTAGCCCAGATACGCAGTATTTT.

The V call is TRBV28, the J call TRBJ2-5; 8 positions agree with TRBD2. J was trimmed by 1 base and V by 6 bases; bases with no gene match: 10. The CDR3 is made up of 16 amino acids. Germline V gene lookup returns CDR1 MDHEN and CDR2 SYDVKM. CDR3 sequence reads: CASRPGTRVLQETQYF. The CDR3 region has the DNA TGTGCCAGCAGACCCGGGACTAGAGTTCTCCAAGAGACCCAGTACTTC.

This rearrangement joins TRBV9 to TRBJ2-2; 9 bases are shared with TRBD2. Trimming removed 7 bases from V and 2 bases from J; junction bases left unmatched: 3. The V gene's germline CDR1 is SGDLS and CDR2 YYNGEE. This CDR3 has 14 amino acids. The CDR3 nucleotides are TGTGCCAGCGGTAGCGGGAGAAACACCGGGGAGCTGTTTTTT. It translates to CASGSGRNTGELFF.

This clone was observed a few times. The chain carries TRBV10-3 and TRBJ1-2; no firm D call. The CDR3 runs to 13 residues. Germline V gene data show CDR1 as ENHRY and CDR2 as SYGVKD. The V gene lost 4 bases and the J gene lost 4 bases, with 10 bases spanning the gap. CDR3 bases: TGTGCCATCAGTGGGACTCCGGGCTATGGCTACACCTTC. Translation gives CAISGTPGYGYTF.

The genes are TRBV6-5 and TRBJ1-1, with 8 bases lining up with TRBD1. CDR1 MNHEY and CDR2 SVGAGI come from the germline V gene. The CDR3 has 11 residues. The V segment lost 5 bases and the J segment 11 bases; nucleotides outside the gene matches: 4. CDR3 residues: CASSNNRGAFF. The CDR3 DNA follows: TGTGCCAGCAGTAACAACAGGGGGGCTTTCTTT.

J is TRBJ1-3 and V is TRBV2; 7 positions agree with TRBD1. J gave up 4 bases and V 2 bases, and 17 bases lay outside the gene matches. Germline values: CDR1 SNHLY, CDR2 FYNNEI. This CDR3 comprises 19 residues. In nucleotides, the CDR3 is TGTGCCAGCAGTGAAAGGGGACAGAGCGTCTGGCTGGGAGGAAACACCATATATTTT. Its protein product is CASSERGQSVWLGGNTIYF.

Only one count was recorded for this clone. J is TRBJ2-7 and V is TRBV4-2, with D unclear. The CDR3 is made up of 14 amino acids. CDR1 and CDR2 (germline): LGHNA, YNFKEQ. V was clipped by 4 bases and J by 2 bases, with 12 bases between them. The CDR3 nucleotides read TGTGCCAGCAGCCGCGATATAGTTACCTACGAGCAGTACTTC. Its translation is CASSRDIVTYEQYF.

The DNA for the CDR3 is TGTGCCAGCAGCCAAGGTTACCAGGGTTTCTACGAGCAGTACTTC. It encodes CASSQGYQGFYEQYF. This chain links TRBV4-2 with TRBJ2-7; D possibly corresponds to TRBD1 (5 bases). This CDR3 is 15 amino acids long. Trimming removed 1 base at V and 3 bases at J, with 13 bases between. The germline V gene encodes CDR1 LGHNA and CDR2 YNFKEQ.

The V and J genes are TRBV19 and TRBJ2-3; 9 bases are a match to TRBD1. This CDR3 is built from 15 residues. CDR1 is LNHDA, CDR2 SQIVND, per germline (reference sequence). The ends lost 4 bases at V and 8 bases at J; junction bases unmatched: 10. The CDR3 region is CASSTTGGAIRTQYF. CDR3 DNA: TGTGCCAGTAGTACAACAGGGGGCGCGATCCGTACGCAGTATTTT.

The chain uses TRBV4-1 and TRBJ1-3, with D hard to call. The length of the CDR3 is 15 residues. V lost 4 bases to trimming and J lost 3 bases, with 13 bases between them. CDR1 MGHRA and CDR2 YSYEKL come from the germline V gene. CDR3 residues: CASSPSWGIGNTIYF. Here the CDR3 DNA reads TGCGCCAGCAGCCCCTCGTGGGGTATTGGAAACACCATATATTTT.

The table lists this clone with a count of one. The genes are TRBV27 and TRBJ1-1, with D uncertain. This CDR3 is 13 amino acids long. The V gene's germline CDR1 is MNHEY and CDR2 SMNVEV (reference sequence). Deletions cut 3 bases from V and 1 base from J, with 6 bases between. The CDR3 here is CASSFPGNTEAFF. For the CDR3, the DNA is TGTGCCAGCAGTTTTCCCGGGAACACTGAAGCTTTCTTT.

This chain connects TRBV15 to TRBJ1-4; 9 bases agree with TRBD1. The ends lost 3 bases at V and 3 bases at J; junction bases unmatched: 2. The V gene's germline CDR1 is LNHNV and CDR2 YYDKDF (reference sequence). This CDR3 is built from 15 residues. In DNA, the CDR3 is TGTGCCACCAGCAGGAGACAGGGGGCTAATGAAAAACTGTTTTTT. Translating it yields CATSRRQGANEKLFF.

The chain recombines TRBV30 with TRBJ1-1, with 7 positions matching TRBD1. Trimming removed 0 bases from V and 11 bases from J; junction bases left unmatched: 9. The CDR3 contains 13 residues. CDR1 and CDR2 from the germline V gene are GTSNPN and SVGIG (reference sequence). The CDR3 DNA reads as TGTGCCTGGAGTGTAAAGGGGGCACGGACCGCTTTCTTT. The encoded protein is CAWSVKGARTAFF.

The chain carries TRBV5-6 and TRBJ1-6; a possible D gene is TRBD1 (5 bases). The CDR3 runs 15 residues. Germline CDR1 is SGHDT and CDR2 is YYEEEE. The V and J ends lost 2 bases and 7 bases respectively, with 13 bases between them. The CDR3 DNA follows: TGTGCCAGCAGCTTACTCCGGGGGTACAATTCACCCCTCCACTTT. Residues: CASSLLRGYNSPLHF.

The chain links TRBV10-3 to TRBJ1-4, with a possible D match to TRBD1 (6 bases). V gave up 3 bases and J gave up 2 bases, with 7 bases separating them. The CDR3 has 14 amino acids. Germline CDR1 and CDR2: ENHRY and SYGVKD. The CDR3 bases are TGTGCCATCAGTGAAGGGGGGACTAATGAAAAACTGTTTTTT. As protein: CAISEGGTNEKLFF.

This rearrangement joins TRBV9 to TRBJ2-2; tentatively, D is TRBD1 (6 bases). Trimming shortened V by 3 bases and J by 0 bases, and 15 bases separated the two germline ends. The germline V gene encodes CDR1 SGDLS and CDR2 YYNGEE. CDR3 length: 17 residues. The CDR3 loop reads CASSDPQQGPNTGELFF. The CDR3 coding sequence is TGTGCCAGCAGCGACCCCCAACAGGGACCGAACACCGGGGAGCTGTTTTTT.